Below, one T cell receptor (beta chain) is given with its context. Its antigen is currently not known. Within one base of it there is no much larger clone, and no base qualities were kept. The germline ends are 17 bases apart after V is trimmed by 10 bases and J by 2 bases. Sequences MNHEY (CDR1) and SVGEGT (CDR2) are obtained from the germline V gene. The CDR3 covers 14 residues, taking in both the cysteine and the phenylalanine. Only the CDR3 DNA stays, 42 bases, in frame from base 1. This sample is part of a study of blood T cell repertoires in COVID-19 (dated by TCRdb to between 2020 and 2021). Broadly, across the study: The collaborator samples originated in the United States, Italy and Spain and spanned the acute and convalescent phases of COVID-19. HLA class I and class II types, where available, came from metadata supplied by the sample provider rather than from assay-based typing. The dataset comprised deeply sampled blood TCRbeta repertoires from subjects exposed to, actively infected with, or recovered from COVID-19. Samples came from the ongoing ImmuneRACE study (first 160 participants) plus 1,254 subjects from 6 global collaborators. The prospective study material was composed of cDNA or gDNA derived from T cells, B-cell-depleted T cells, or PBMCs. The sample metadata nearly always contained a de-identified subject ID, COVID-19 status, age in years and sex. A freely available public database, intended as a resource for researchers studying the immune response to SARS-CoV-2, is where the repertoires were released. Results the study describes overall, beyond this receptor: Clinical and demographic metadata were provided uncurated, with the amount varying by source and participant.

TCRbeta CDR3 regions were amplified from genomic DNA using the immunoSEQ Assay, a bias-controlled multiplex PCR. From the authors' description of their analysis: The number of nucleated cells in each sample was estimated by amplification of reference gene primers within the assay. To quantify the absolute abundance of each unique TCRbeta CDR3 rearrangement, sequence reads were collapsed and filtered. For each sample, productive Simpson clonality was calculated as the square root of Simpson's diversity index across productive rearrangements. The table comes from immuneACCESS by way of TCRdb, which keeps in-frame sequences with V and J called. Part of the clones is missing from these tables; in studies checked, under half for an unresolved V gene and the rest for unknown reasons. V, J and clone size were drawn from that table, and D and trimming were deduced from the DNA. The sample data list 200,000 to 250,000 clones, and approximately 86% of these were observed just once. Together, the top ten hold roughly 5% of the sample.

Each collaborating institution followed its own protocols to collect whole blood in K2EDTA tubes. For TCRbeta analysis, collaborator samples were shipped as frozen whole blood, as isolated PBMCs, or as DNA extracted from either sample type. The receptor was derived from a human donor in a cohort sampled during active COVID-19. The rearranged chain carries TRBV6-2 or TRBV6-3 and TRBJ2-5, with TRBD1 perhaps the D gene, on 5 matching bases. The sample taken for sequencing was peripheral blood. The sequenced DNA is TGTGCCACCAGCCTTACAGGTCTTCAAGAGACCCAGTACTTC. Protein translation: CATSLTGLQETQYF.